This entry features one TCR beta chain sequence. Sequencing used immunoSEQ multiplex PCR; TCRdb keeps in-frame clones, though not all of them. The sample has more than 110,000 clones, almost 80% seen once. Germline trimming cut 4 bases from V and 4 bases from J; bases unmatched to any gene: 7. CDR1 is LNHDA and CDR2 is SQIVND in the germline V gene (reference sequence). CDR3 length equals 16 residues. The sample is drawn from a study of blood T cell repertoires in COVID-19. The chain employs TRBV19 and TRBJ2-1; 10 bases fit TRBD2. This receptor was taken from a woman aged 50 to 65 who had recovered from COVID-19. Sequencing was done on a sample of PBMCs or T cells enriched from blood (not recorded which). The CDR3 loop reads CASSTSGLAVYNEQFF. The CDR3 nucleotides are TGTGCCAGTAGTACCTCCGGACTAGCGGTATACAATGAGCAGTTCTTC.